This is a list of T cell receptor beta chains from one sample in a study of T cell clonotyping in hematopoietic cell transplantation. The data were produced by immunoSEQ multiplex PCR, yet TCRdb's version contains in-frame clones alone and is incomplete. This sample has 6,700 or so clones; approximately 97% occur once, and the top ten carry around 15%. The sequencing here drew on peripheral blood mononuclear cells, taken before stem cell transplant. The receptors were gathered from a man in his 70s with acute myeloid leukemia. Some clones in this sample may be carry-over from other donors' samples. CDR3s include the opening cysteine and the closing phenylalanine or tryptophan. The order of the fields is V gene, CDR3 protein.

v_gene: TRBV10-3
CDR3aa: CAITAGTRNEQFF

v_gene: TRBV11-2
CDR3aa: CASSLGVGAGNTEAFF

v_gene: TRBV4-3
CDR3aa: CASSVTVADPDTQYF

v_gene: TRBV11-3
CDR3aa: CASSSTVRGEQYF

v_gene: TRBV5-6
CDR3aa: CASSFGGGREQYF

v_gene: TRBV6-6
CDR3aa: CATRTYHEQYF

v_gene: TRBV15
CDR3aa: CATSSGGWGGYTF

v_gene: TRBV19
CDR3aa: CASLRTGTYEQYF

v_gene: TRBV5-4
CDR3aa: CASSFPRRESEAFF

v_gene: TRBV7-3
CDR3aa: CASSSDFTNNEQFF

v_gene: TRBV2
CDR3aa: CAVNRDFRQFF

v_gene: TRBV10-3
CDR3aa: CAISESMGGRNLYGYTF

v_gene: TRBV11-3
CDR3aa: CASSPTPTNYGYTF

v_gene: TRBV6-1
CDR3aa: CASSEARMRDGYTF

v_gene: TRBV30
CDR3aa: CAWSPGGTTNTEAFF

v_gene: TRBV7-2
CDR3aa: CASSYGRGGTYNEQFF

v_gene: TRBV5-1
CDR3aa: CASSFAQGPYEQYF

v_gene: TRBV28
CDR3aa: CASSSYPPLIQPQHF

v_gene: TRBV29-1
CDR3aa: CSGLRGDTEAFF

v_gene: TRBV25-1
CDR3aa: CASSEFGQGGRETQYF

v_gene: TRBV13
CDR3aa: CASSLGTGPSLPYF

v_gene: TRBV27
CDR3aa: CASSLGRGYTGELFF

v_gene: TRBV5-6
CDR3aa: CASSSLNEQYF

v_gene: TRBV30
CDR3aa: CAWAYRVLEQFF

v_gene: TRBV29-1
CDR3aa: CSVERQGAGANVLTF

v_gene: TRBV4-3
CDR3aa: CASSRSRASNEKLFF

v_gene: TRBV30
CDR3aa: CAWSLDRGIQPQHF

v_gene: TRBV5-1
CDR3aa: CASSLDGRGYGYTF

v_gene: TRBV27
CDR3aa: CASSFYGGAAYEQYF

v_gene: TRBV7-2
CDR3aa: CASSLQGDRELFF

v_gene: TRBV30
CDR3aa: CAWRSRGETQYF

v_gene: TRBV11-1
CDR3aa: CASSLEAGVYGEAFF

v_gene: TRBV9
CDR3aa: CASSVTGRDTEAFF

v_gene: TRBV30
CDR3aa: CAWRRVTGELFF

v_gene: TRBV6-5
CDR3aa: CASSRQGASSEQYF

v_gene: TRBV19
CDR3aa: CASKSGSLSYEQYF

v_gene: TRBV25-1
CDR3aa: CARPTGFGTEAFF

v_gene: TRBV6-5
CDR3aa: CASSFSSGSYNSPLHF

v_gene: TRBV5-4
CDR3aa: CASSHRGDRDPYEQYF

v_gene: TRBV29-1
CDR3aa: CSVDATRRSYNEQFF

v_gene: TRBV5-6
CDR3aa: CASSFRRGQGIVSNQPQHF

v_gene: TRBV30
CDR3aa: CAWSGRTGNSYEQYF

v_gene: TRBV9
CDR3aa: CASSVEFTGAGNTEAFF

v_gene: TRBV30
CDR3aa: CAWDSRPGSPLHF

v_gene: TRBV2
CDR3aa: CASNRDRGPSGYTF

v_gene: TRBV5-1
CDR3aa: CASSTEILSSYEQYF

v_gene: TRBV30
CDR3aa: CAWSEGASNQPQHF

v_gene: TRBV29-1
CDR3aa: CSVEDPRANGYTF

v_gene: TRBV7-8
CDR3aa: CASSSLRTGGIGTNEKLFF